Listed below are T cell receptor beta chains from one sample, sequenced in a study of control samples from healthy donors and cancer patients. Using immunoSEQ multiplex PCR, the repertoire was profiled, and TCRdb retains in-frame clones only, with some absent. The sample contains 94,000 or so clones, around 85% of which appear only once. Material: PBMCs. These receptors were obtained from an older man with lung cancer. Both conserved end residues are part of each CDR3. D genes are given only for firm matches. Clone size is shown for a subset of rows, as once, few, many or a class of expanded clone.

>TRBJ2-5|TRBV25-1|.|TRBD1
CASSEYLGTGTTQETQYF
TGTGCCAGCAGTGAATATTTGGGGACAGGGACGACCCAAGAGACCCAGTACTTC
>TRBJ1-3|TRBV2|.|.
CASSEQGGSGNTIYF
TGTGCCAGCAGTGAACAAGGGGGGTCTGGAAACACCATATATTTT
>TRBJ1-5|TRBV18|.|.
CASSHEGRVNQPQHF
TGTGCCAGCTCACACGAGGGACGGGTCAATCAGCCCCAGCATTTT
>TRBJ2-5|TRBV7-9|.|.
CASSIGRVQETQYF
TGTGCCAGCAGCATAGGACGGGTACAAGAGACCCAGTACTTC
>TRBJ2-3|TRBV9|once|.
CASSVDGHGGYTDTQYF
TGTGCCAGCAGCGTAGATGGTCATGGCGGCTACACAGATACGCAGTATTTT
>TRBJ1-3|TRBV11-2|.|.
CASRQGISGNTIYF
TGTGCCAGCAGACAGGGAATCTCTGGAAACACCATATATTTT
>TRBJ2-3|TRBV7-9|.|.
CASSLPERGTGSSDTQYF
TGTGCCAGCAGCTTACCAGAACGGGGAACAGGGTCTTCGGATACGCAGTATTTT
>TRBJ1-2|TRBV14|once|.
CASSQDPGVGYGYTF
TGTGCCAGCAGCCAAGACCCGGGGGTTGGCTATGGCTACACCTTC
>TRBJ1-2|TRBV25-1|.|TRBD1
CASSPLGTADYGYTF
TGTGCCAGCAGTCCTCTAGGGACAGCGGACTATGGCTACACCTTC
>TRBJ2-3|TRBV19|.|TRBD2
CASSILAGTDTQYF
TGTGCCAGTAGTATACTAGCGGGCACAGATACGCAGTATTTT
>TRBJ2-2|TRBV12-5|.|.
CASGLVTSVGELFF
TGTGCTAGTGGTTTGGTAACTAGTGTCGGGGAGCTGTTTTTT
>TRBJ1-1|TRBV29-1|once|.
CSAEQGLGGEAFF
TGCAGCGCCGAACAGGGCCTAGGGGGTGAAGCTTTCTTT
>TRBJ1-3|TRBV29-1|.|.
CGYRESSGNTIYF
TGCGGGTATCGGGAGAGCTCTGGAAACACCATATATTTT
>TRBJ1-2|TRBV28|.|TRBD1
CASRRQGVRSGYTF
TGTGCCAGCAGGAGACAGGGCGTTAGGTCTGGCTACACCTTC
>TRBJ1-1|TRBV5-1|few|TRBD1
CASRSGTGLSRVADTEAFF
TGCGCCAGCAGAAGCGGGACAGGGCTTTCCCGGGTAGCGGACACTGAAGCTTTCTTT
>TRBJ2-3|TRBV11-2|once|TRBD1
CASSYVDRGGTDTQYF
TGTGCCAGCAGCTACGTGGACAGGGGCGGCACAGATACGCAGTATTTT
>TRBJ2-1|TRBV5-4|.|.
CASSLGPNNEQFF
TGTGCCAGCAGCTTGGGACCGAACAATGAGCAGTTCTTC
>TRBJ1-2|TRBV7-2|.|.
CASSPNQGYGYTF
TGTGCCAGCAGCCCAAATCAGGGATATGGCTACACCTTC
>TRBJ2-7|TRBV10-2|.|TRBD2
CASSESRLAGGPNEQYF
TGCGCCAGCAGTGAGTCCCGCTTAGCGGGGGGACCTAACGAGCAGTACTTC
>TRBJ1-1|TRBV25-1|.|.
CASRRSGTEAFF
TGTGCCAGCCGACGGTCAGGTACTGAAGCTTTCTTT
>TRBJ2-2|TRBV12-5|.|.
CASATARSANTGELFF
TGTGCTAGTGCCACAGCCAGGTCCGCGAACACCGGGGAGCTGTTTTTT
>TRBJ2-3|TRBV7-8|.|TRBD2
CASSRRLAGGPSDTQYF
TGTGCCAGCAGCCGAAGACTAGCGGGGGGGCCTTCAGATACGCAGTATTTT
>TRBJ2-1|TRBV19|.|.
CASSIAGRGVRGEQFF
TGTGCCAGTAGTATAGCGGGGCGAGGGGTACGGGGGGAGCAGTTCTTC
>TRBJ2-3|TRBV7-9|.|.
CASSSLGRDTQYF
TGTGCCAGCAGCTCTCTCGGCCGAGATACGCAGTATTTT
>TRBJ2-7|TRBV7-9|.|TRBD2
CASSPRTSLWEQYF
TGTGCCAGCAGCCCCCGGACTAGCTTGTGGGAGCAGTACTTC
>TRBJ2-2|TRBV6-5|.|TRBD1
CASSYSAGGGTGELFF
TGTGCCAGCAGTTACTCGGCAGGGGGTGGGACCGGGGAGCTGTTTTTT
>TRBJ2-1|TRBV6-5|.|.
CASKRVGNEQFF
TGTGCCAGCAAACGGGTAGGCAATGAGCAGTTCTTC
>TRBJ1-1|TRBV5-1|once|TRBD1
CASSLAGTDTEAFF
TGCGCCAGCAGCTTGGCCGGGACAGACACTGAAGCTTTCTTT